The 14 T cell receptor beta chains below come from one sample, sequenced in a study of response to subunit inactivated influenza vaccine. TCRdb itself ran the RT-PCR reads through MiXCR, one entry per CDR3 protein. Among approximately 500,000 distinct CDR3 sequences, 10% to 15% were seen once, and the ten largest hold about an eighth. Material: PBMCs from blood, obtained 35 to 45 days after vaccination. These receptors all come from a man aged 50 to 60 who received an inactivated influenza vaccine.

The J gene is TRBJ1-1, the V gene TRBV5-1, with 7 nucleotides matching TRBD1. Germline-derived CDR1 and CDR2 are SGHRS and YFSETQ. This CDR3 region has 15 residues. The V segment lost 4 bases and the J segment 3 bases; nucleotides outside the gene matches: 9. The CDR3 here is CASSPVGTGDTEAFF. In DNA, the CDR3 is TGCGCCAGCAGCCCGGTAGGAACAGGGGACACTGAAGCTTTCTTT.

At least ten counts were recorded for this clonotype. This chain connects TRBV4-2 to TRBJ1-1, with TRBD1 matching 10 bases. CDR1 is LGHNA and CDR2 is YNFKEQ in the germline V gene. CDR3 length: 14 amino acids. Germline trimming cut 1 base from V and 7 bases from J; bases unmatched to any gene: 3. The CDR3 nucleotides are TGTGCCAGCAGCCAAGGGACAGGGGGGGGTGAAGCTTTCTTT. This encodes CASSQGTGGGEAFF.

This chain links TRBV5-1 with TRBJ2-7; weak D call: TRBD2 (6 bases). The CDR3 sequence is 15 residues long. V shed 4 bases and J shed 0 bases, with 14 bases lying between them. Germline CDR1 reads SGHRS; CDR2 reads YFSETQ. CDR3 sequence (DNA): TGCGCCAGCAGCCCTGGGGGGTACTCCTCCTACGAGCAGTACTTC. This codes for CASSPGGYSSYEQYF.

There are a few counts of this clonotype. The CDR3 nucleotides read TGTGCCAGCAGTTTGCCAATGATTCGTGAGCAGTTCTTC. This sequence encodes CASSLPMIREQFF. V usage is TRBV6-2 or TRBV6-3 and J usage is TRBJ2-1; D not resolved. The CDR3 covers 13 residues. The germline V gene has CDR1 MNHEY and CDR2 SVGEGT. Trimming took 4 bases from V and 9 from J, leaving 13 bases between them.

Written as DNA, the CDR3 is TGTGCCAGCAATCAGGGGGGGCCAGATACGCAGTATTTT. Translation: CASNQGGPDTQYF. The chain couples TRBV11-2 to TRBJ2-3; D possibly matches TRBD1 or TRBD2 (7 bases each). This CDR3 has 13 amino acids. The ends were cut back, 7 bases at V and 4 bases at J, with 12 bases in the middle. Germline CDR1 and CDR2: SGHAT and FQNNGV.

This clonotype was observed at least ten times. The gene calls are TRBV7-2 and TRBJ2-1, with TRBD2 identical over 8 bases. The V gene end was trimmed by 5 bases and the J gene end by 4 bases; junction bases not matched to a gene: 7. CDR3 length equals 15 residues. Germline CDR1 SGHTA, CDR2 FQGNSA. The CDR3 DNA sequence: TGTGCCAGCAGCGCCGACTTAGCGGGGTACAATGAGCAGTTCTTC. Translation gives CASSADLAGYNEQFF.

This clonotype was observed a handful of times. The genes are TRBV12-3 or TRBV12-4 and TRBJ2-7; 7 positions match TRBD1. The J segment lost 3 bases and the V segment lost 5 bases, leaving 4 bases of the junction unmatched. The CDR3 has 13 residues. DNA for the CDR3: TGTGCCAGCAGTATCGGGACAGTCTACGAGCAGTACTTC. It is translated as CASSIGTVYEQYF.

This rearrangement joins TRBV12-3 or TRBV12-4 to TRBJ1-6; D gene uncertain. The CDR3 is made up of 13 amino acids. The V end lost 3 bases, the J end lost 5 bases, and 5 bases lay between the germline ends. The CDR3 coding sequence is TGTGCCAGCAGTTTGAGCGATAATTCACCCCTCCACTTT. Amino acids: CASSLSDNSPLHF.

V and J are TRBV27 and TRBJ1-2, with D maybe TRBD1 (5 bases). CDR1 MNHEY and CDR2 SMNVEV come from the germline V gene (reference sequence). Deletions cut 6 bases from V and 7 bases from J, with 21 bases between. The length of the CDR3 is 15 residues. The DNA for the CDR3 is TGTGCCAGCAGCTTCTCTGCAGGGAATTACGGTGGCTACACCTTC. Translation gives CASSFSAGNYGGYTF.

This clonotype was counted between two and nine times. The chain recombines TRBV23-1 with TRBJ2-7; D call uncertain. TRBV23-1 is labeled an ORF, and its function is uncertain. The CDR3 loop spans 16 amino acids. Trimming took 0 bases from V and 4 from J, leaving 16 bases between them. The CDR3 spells CASSQSAHCGWYEQYF. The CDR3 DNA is TGCGCCAGCAGTCAATCGGCGCACTGTGGATGGTACGAGCAGTACTTC.

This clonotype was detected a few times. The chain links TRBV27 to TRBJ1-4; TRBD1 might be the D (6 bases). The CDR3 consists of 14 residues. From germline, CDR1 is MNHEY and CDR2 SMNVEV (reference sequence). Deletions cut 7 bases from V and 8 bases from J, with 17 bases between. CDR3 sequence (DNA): TGTGCCAGCACCCCGGGACATCTAAACGAAAAACTGTTTTTT. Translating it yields CASTPGHLNEKLFF.

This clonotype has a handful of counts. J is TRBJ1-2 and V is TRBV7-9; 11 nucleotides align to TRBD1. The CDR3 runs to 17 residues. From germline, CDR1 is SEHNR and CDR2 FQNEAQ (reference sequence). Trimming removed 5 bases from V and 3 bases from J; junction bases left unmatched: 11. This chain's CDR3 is CASSLTKPGQGDYGYTF. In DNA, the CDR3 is TGTGCCAGCAGCCTCACTAAACCGGGACAGGGGGACTATGGCTACACCTTC. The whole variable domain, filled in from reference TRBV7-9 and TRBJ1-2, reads DTGVSQNPRHKITKRGQNVTFRCDPISEHNRLYWYRQTLGQGPEFLTYFQNEAQLEKSRLLSDRFSAERPKGSFSTLEIQRTEQGDSAMYLCASSLTKPGQGDYGYTFGSGTRLTVV.

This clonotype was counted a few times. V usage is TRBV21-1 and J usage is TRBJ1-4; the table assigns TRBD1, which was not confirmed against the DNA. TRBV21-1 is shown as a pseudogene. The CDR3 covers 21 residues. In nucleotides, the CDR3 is TGTGCCAGCAGCAAAGAAAGGGGGCTGGGGAGCCTTCTGGGGGCTAATGAAAAACTGTTTTTT. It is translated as CASSKERGLGSLLGANEKLFF.

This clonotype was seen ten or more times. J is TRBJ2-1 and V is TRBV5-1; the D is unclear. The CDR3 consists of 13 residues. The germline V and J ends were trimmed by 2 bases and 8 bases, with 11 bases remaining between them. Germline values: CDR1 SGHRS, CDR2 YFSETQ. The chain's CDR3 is CASSFSAGYEQFF. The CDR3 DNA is TGCGCCAGCAGCTTCTCAGCAGGATATGAGCAGTTCTTC. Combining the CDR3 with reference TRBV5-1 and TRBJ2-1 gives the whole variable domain KAGVTQTPRYLIKTRGQQVTLSCSPISGHRSVSWYQQTPGQGLQFLFEYFSETQRNKGNFPGRFSGRQFSNSRSEMNVSTLELGDSALYLCASSFSAGYEQFFGPGTRLTVL.